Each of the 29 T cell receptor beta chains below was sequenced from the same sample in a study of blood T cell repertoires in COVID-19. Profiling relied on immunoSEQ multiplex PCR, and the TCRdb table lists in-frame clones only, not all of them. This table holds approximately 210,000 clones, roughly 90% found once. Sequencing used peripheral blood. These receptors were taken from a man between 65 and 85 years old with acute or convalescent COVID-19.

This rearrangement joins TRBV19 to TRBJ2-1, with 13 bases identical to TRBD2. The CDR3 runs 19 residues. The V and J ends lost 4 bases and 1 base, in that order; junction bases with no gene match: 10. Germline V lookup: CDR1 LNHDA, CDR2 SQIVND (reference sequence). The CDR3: CASSSGGTSGKGSYNEQFF. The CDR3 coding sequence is TGTGCCAGTAGTAGCGGCGGGACTAGCGGGAAAGGGTCCTACAATGAGCAGTTCTTC. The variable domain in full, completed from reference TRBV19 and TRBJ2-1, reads DGGITQSPKYLFRKEGQNVTLSCEQNLNHDAMYWYRQDPGQGLRLIYYSQIVNDFQKGDIAEGYSVSREKKESFPLTVTSAQKNPTAFYLCASSSGGTSGKGSYNEQFFGPGTRLTVL.

The CDR3 nucleotides are TGCGCCAGCAGCCAAGATATACTAGCGGGAGGAGACACCGGGGAGCTGTTTTTT. Its protein product is CASSQDILAGGDTGELFF. V gene TRBV4-3 combines with J gene TRBJ2-2; 12 bases are shared with TRBD2. J gave up 3 bases and V 0 bases, and 5 bases lay outside the gene matches. Looked up from germline, CDR1 is LGHNA and CDR2 is YSLEER. The CDR3 extends over 18 amino acids.

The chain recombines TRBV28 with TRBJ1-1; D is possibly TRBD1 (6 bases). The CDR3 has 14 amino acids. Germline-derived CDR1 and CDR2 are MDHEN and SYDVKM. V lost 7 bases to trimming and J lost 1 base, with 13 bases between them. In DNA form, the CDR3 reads TGTGCCAGCACGCCGGGACAACAGAACACTGAAGCTTTCTTT. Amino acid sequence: CASTPGQQNTEAFF.

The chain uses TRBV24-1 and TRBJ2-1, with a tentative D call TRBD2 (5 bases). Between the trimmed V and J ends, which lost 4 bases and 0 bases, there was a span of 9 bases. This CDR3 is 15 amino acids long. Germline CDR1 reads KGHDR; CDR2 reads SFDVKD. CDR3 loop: CATSEATSSYNEQFF. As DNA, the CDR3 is TGTGCCACCAGTGAGGCCACTAGCTCCTACAATGAGCAGTTCTTC.

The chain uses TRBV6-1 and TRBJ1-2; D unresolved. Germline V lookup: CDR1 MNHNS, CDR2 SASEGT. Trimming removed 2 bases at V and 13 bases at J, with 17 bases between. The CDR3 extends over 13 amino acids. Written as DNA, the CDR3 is TGTGCCAGCAGTGAACAGGCGACGGCCGTTCTCACCTTC. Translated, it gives CASSEQATAVLTF.

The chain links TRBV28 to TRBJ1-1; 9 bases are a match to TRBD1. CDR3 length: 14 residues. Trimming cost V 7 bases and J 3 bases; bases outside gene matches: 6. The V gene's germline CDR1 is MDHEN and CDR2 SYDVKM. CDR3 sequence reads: CASNPTGGYTEAFF. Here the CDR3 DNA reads TGTGCCAGCAACCCGACAGGGGGATACACTGAAGCTTTCTTT.

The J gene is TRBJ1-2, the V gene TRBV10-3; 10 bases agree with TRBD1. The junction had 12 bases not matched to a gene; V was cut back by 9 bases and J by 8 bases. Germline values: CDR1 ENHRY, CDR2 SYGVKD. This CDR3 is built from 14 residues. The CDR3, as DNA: TGTGCCATTAGGGGAGGACAGGGGGAGTACGGCTACACCTTC. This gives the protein CAIRGGQGEYGYTF.

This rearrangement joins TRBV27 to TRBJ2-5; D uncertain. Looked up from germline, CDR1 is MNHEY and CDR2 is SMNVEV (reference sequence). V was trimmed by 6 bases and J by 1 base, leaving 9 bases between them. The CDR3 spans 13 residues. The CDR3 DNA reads TGTGCCAGCAGCAGACTTATCCAAGAGACCCAGTACTTC. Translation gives CASSRLIQETQYF.

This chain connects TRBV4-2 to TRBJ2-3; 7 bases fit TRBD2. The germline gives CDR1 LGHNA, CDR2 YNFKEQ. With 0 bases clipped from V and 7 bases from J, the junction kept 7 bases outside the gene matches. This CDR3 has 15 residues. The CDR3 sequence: CASSQDAPSGYTQYF. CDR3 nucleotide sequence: TGTGCCAGCAGCCAAGATGCGCCTAGCGGATATACGCAGTATTTT.

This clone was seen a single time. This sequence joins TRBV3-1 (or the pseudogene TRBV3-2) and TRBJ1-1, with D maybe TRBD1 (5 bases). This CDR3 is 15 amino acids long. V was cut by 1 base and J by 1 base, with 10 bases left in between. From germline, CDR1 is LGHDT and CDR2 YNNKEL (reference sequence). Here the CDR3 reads CASSQVDIGNTEAFF. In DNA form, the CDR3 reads TGTGCCAGCAGCCAAGTGGACATTGGGAACACTGAAGCTTTCTTT.

The CDR3 coding sequence is TGTGCCAGCAGTGTACAGGGGGCAAGAGGCAATCAGCCCCAGCATTTT. It encodes CASSVQGARGNQPQHF. The V gene is TRBV6-1, the J gene TRBJ1-5, with 9 bases identical to TRBD1. Germline V gene data show CDR1 as MNHNS and CDR2 as SASEGT. Trimming removed 4 bases from V and 2 bases from J; junction bases left unmatched: 6. This CDR3 is built from 16 residues.

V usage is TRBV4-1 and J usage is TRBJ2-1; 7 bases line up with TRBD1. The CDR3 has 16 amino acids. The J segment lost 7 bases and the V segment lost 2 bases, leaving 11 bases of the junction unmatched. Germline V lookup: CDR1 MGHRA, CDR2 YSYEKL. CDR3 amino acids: CASSQTPGQRSNEQFF. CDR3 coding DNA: TGCGCCAGCAGCCAAACCCCGGGACAGAGGTCAAATGAGCAGTTCTTC.

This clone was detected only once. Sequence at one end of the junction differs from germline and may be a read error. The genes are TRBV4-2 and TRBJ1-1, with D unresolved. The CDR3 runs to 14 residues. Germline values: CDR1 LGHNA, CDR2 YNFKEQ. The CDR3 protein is CASSQVAGNAEAFF. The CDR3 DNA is TGTGCCAGCAGCCAAGTAGCGGGGAACGCTGAAGCTTTCTTT.

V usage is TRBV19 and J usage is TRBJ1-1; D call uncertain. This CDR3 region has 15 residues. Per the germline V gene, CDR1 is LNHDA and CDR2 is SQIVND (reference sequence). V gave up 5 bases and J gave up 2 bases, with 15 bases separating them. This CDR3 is CASSGGGFVNTEAFF. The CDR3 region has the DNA TGTGCCAGTAGTGGCGGAGGATTTGTAAACACTGAAGCTTTCTTT.

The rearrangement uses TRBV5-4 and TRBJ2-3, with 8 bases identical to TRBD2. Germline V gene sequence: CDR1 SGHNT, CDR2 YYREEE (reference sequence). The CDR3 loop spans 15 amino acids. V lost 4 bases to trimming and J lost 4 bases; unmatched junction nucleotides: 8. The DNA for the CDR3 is TGTGCCAGCAGCCGGACTAGCCTGGGACCAGATACGCAGTATTTT. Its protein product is CASSRTSLGPDTQYF.

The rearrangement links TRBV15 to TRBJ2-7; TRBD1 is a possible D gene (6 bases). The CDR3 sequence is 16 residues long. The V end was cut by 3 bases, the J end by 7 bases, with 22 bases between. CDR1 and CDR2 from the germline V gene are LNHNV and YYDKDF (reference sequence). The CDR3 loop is CATSSPGQSPSWEQYF. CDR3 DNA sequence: TGTGCCACCAGCAGTCCGGGACAAAGCCCGAGTTGGGAGCAGTACTTC.

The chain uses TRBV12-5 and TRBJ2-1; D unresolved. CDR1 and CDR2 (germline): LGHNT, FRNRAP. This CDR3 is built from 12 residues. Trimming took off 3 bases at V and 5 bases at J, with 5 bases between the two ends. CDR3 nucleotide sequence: TGTGCTAGTGGTTTACAAAACAATGAGCAGTTCTTC. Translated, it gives CASGLQNNEQFF.

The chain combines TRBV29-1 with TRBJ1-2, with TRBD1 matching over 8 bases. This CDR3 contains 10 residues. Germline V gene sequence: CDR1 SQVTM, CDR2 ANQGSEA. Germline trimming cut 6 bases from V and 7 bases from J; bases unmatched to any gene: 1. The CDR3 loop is CSVDRGGYTF. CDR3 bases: TGCAGCGTCGACAGGGGTGGCTACACCTTC.

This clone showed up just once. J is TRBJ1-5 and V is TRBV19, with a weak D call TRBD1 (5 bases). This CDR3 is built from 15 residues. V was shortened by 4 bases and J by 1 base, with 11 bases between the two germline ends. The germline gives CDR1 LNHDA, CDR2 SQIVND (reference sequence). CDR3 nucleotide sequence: TGTGCCAGTAGTAGGAAGGGGTTAAGCAATCAGCCCCAGCATTTT. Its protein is CASSRKGLSNQPQHF.

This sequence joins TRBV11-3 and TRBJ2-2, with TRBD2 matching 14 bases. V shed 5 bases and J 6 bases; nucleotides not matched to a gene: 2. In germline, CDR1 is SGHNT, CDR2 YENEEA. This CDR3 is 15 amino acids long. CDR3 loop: CASSPGLAGAGELFF. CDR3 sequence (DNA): TGTGCCAGCAGCCCGGGACTAGCGGGAGCCGGGGAGCTGTTTTTT.

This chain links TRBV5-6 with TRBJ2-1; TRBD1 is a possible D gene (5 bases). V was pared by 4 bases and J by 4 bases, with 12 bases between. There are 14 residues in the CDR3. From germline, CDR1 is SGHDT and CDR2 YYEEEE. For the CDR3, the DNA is TGTGCCAGCAGCCGATGGGCAGGGTACAATGAGCAGTTCTTC. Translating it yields CASSRWAGYNEQFF.

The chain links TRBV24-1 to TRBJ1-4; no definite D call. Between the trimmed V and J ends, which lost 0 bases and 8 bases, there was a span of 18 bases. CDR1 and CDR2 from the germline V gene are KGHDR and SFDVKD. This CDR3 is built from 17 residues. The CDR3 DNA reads TGTGCCACCAGTGATTTGCTTTGGCCGGGAAGAGGAGAAAAACTGTTTTTT. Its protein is CATSDLLWPGRGEKLFF.

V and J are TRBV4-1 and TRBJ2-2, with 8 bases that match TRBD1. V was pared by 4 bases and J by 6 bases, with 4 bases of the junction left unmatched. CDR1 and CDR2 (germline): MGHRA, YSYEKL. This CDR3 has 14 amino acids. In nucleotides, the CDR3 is TGCGCCAGCAGCCTGGACAGGGCATCCGGGGAGCTGTTTTTT. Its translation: CASSLDRASGELFF.

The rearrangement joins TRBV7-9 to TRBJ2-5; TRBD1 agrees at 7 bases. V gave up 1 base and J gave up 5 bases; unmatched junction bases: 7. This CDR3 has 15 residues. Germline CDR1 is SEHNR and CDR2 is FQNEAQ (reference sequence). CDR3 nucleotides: TGTGCCAGCAGCTTAGGGGCAGGGGGTACGGAGACCCAGTACTTC. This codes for CASSLGAGGTETQYF.

CDR3 in DNA: TGTGCCAGTAGACCCAGCGACAGGGGGAACCAGCCCCAGCATTTT. It specifies CASRPSDRGNQPQHF. The chain combines TRBV19 with TRBJ1-5, with 9 bases matching TRBD1. Trimming cost V 6 bases and J 7 bases; bases outside gene matches: 10. Germline CDR1 reads LNHDA; CDR2 reads SQIVND (reference sequence). CDR3 size: 15 residues.

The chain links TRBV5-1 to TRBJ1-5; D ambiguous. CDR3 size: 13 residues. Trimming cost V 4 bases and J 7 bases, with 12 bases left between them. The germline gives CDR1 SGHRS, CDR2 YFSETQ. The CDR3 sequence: CASSLEMEQPQHF. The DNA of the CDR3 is TGCGCCAGCAGCCTGGAAATGGAGCAGCCCCAGCATTTT.

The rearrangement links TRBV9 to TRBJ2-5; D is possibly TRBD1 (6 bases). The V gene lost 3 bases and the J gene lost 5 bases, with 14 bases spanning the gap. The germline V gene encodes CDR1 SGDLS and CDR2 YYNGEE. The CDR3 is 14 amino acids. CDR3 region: CASSAGQRRETQYF. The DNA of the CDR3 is TGTGCCAGCAGCGCGGGACAAAGAAGGGAGACCCAGTACTTC.

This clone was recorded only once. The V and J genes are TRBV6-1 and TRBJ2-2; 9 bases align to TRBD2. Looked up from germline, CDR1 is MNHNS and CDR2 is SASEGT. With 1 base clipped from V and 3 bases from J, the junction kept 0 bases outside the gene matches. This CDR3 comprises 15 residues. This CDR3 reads CASSEGTSDTGELFF. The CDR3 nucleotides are TGTGCCAGCAGTGAAGGGACTAGCGACACCGGGGAGCTGTTTTTT.

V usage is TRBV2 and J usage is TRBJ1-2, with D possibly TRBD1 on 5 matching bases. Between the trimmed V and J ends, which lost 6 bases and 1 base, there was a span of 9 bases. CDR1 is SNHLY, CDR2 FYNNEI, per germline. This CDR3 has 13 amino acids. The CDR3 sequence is CASRRDHNYGYTF. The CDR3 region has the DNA TGTGCCAGCAGGCGGGACCATAACTATGGCTACACCTTC. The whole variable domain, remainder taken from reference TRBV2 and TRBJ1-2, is EPEVTQTPSHQVTQMGQEVILRCVPISNHLYFYWYRQILGQKVEFLVSFYNNEISEKSEIFDDQFSVERPDGSNFTLKIRSTKLEDSAMYFCASRRDHNYGYTFGSGTRLTVV.